This T cell receptor (beta chain) was recovered during a study of T cell responses to AZD1222 COVID-19 vaccine. Overall study findings and caveats: Epitopes outside B.1.351 and B.1.1.7 mutated regions reportedly drew nearly half of spike TCRs.

Comments on this clone: Its matching antigen is unknown.

Some clones are missing from TCRdb's copy, which holds only in-frame ones; the method was immunoSEQ multiplex PCR. The data contain about 73,000 clones, roughly 87% of them singletons. V was trimmed by 5 bases and J by 0 bases, leaving 10 bases between them. Per the germline V gene, CDR1 is PRHDT and CDR2 is FYEKMQ (reference sequence). The CDR3 length is 15 residues. The input for sequencing was peripheral blood, taken 28 days after the second AZD1222 dose. The chain combines TRBV13 with TRBJ2-2; D may be TRBD1 or TRBD2 (6 bases each). The receptor was isolated from an adult who received the AZD1222 COVID-19 vaccine. The CDR3 DNA reads as TGTGCCAGCAGCGTGGGGGGCCCGAACACCGGGGAGCTGTTTTTT. Its translation: CASSVGGPNTGELFF.